The 17 T cell receptor beta chains presented below share a single source sample, sequenced in a study of shared clonotypes between healthy human individuals. Clones were read by immunoSEQ multiplex PCR, and TCRdb kept only the in-frame ones, dropping some. This sample has 550,000 to 800,000 clones, with about nine tenths found just once. Sequenced material: memory CD8+ T cells from PBMCs. The sample's subset: CD45RO+ cells pooled with CCR7-negative TemRA cells. The receptors stem from a man between 18 and 35 years old in good health. Some clones in this sample may be carry-over from other donors' samples.

The genes are TRBV7-9 and TRBJ1-1, with a weak D call TRBD1 (6 bases). CDR1 and CDR2 from the germline V gene are SEHNR and FQNEAQ (reference sequence). CDR3 size: 14 residues. V dropped 3 bases and J dropped 2 bases, with 10 bases sitting between them. DNA of the CDR3: TGTGCCAGCAGCTTGTGGACAGACAACACTGAAGCTTTCTTT. This gives the protein CASSLWTDNTEAFF.

The CDR3 DNA follows: TGTGCCAGCAGCGTAGAATCAGGGAATACTGAAGCTTTCTTT. Encoded protein: CASSVESGNTEAFF. V is TRBV9 and J is TRBJ1-1; TRBD1 might be the D (5 bases). Germline CDR1 is SGDLS and CDR2 is YYNGEE. V was clipped by 0 bases and J by 5 bases, with 11 bases between them. The CDR3 has 14 amino acids.

The V call is TRBV5-6, the J call TRBJ2-5; D not resolved. Germline assignment: CDR1 SGHDT and CDR2 YYEEEE. V shed 0 bases and J shed 5 bases, with 8 bases lying between them. The CDR3 has 13 residues. The CDR3 coding sequence is TGTGCCAGCAGCTTGGCCCGAGTGGAGACCCAGTACTTC. As protein: CASSLARVETQYF.

This rearrangement joins TRBV27 to TRBJ2-7; D perhaps matches TRBD1 (7 bases). The CDR3 is 16 residues long. CDR1 is MNHEY and CDR2 is SMNVEV in the germline V gene (reference sequence). The ends were cut back, 5 bases at V and 3 bases at J, with 20 bases in the middle. CDR3 nucleotide sequence: TGTGCCAGCAGTCCTACCGCGGGACAGAAATTCTACGAGCAGTACTTC. Amino acid sequence: CASSPTAGQKFYEQYF.

The genes are TRBV15 and TRBJ1-5; D gene uncertain. Germline V gene data show CDR1 as LNHNV and CDR2 as YYDKDF (reference sequence). Trimming cost V 1 base and J 4 bases, with 11 bases left between them. This CDR3 is built from 15 residues. The CDR3 DNA is TGTGCCACCAGCAGAGTTTGGGGAGGTAATCAGCCCCAGCATTTT. It yields the protein CATSRVWGGNQPQHF.

J is TRBJ2-1 and V is TRBV18; 7 nucleotides line up with TRBD2. V shed 2 bases, J shed 8 bases, and the junction held 6 bases outside the gene matches. The CDR3 sequence is 14 residues long. CDR1 and CDR2 from the germline V gene are KGHSH and LQKENI. CDR3 nucleotide sequence: TGTGCCAGCTCACCAGTGGGAGGGCCATATGAGCAGTTCTTC. This codes for CASSPVGGPYEQFF.

The chain links TRBV5-1 to TRBJ2-2; possible D gene TRBD2, 6 bases. Germline V lookup: CDR1 SGHRS, CDR2 YFSETQ. This CDR3 region has 15 residues. V shed 2 bases and J shed 4 bases, with 12 bases lying between them. In DNA, the CDR3 is TGCGCCAGCAGCTTTATGTGGGAGGTCACCGGGGAGCTGTTTTTT. Encoded protein: CASSFMWEVTGELFF.

The V gene is TRBV7-2, the J gene TRBJ2-1; D uncertain. The V gene's germline CDR1 is SGHTA and CDR2 FQGNSA. V lost 2 bases and J lost 0, with 20 bases in between. This CDR3 is 19 amino acids long. The CDR3 nucleotides read TGTGCCAGCAGCTTACCTTCCCCCCTGCCTCCGACCTCCTACAATGAGCAGTTCTTC. The encoded protein is CASSLPSPLPPTSYNEQFF.

This clone turned up a few times. The V call is TRBV7-9, the J call TRBJ2-7; 8 bases line up with TRBD1. J was trimmed by 2 bases and V by 5 bases; bases with no gene match: 11. The CDR3 totals 16 residues. Germline V gives CDR1 SEHNR, CDR2 FQNEAQ (reference sequence). The CDR3 coding sequence is TGTGCCAGCAGCATTCGTTCGGGACAGGACGCCTACGAGCAGTACTTC. It specifies CASSIRSGQDAYEQYF.

V and J are TRBV27 and TRBJ2-1; no clear D gene. V lost 5 bases, J lost 10 bases, and 9 bases lay in between. Germline loops: CDR1 MNHEY, CDR2 SMNVEV (reference sequence). The CDR3 loop spans 11 amino acids. The CDR3 sequence is CASSGVREQFF. CDR3 nucleotide sequence: TGTGCCAGCAGTGGGGTGCGCGAGCAGTTCTTC.

The J gene is TRBJ2-7, the V gene TRBV4-1, with TRBD2 identical over 11 bases. Germline-derived CDR1 and CDR2 are MGHRA and YSYEKL. V was clipped by 3 bases and J by 3 bases; unmatched bases: 7. This CDR3 region has 16 residues. The CDR3: CASSHGYGTSGYEQYF. CDR3 in DNA: TGCGCCAGCAGCCATGGTTACGGGACTAGCGGCTACGAGCAGTACTTC.

About this clone: Other DNA variants within this sample encode the same CDR3. The chain carries TRBV7-9 and TRBJ2-3; no clear D gene. Trimming pared 1 base from V and 6 bases from J, leaving 5 bases between. Germline CDR1 reads SEHNR; CDR2 reads FQNEAQ (reference sequence). The CDR3 consists of 12 residues. The CDR3 DNA follows: TGTGCCAGCAGCTTAGGGCCGGATACGCAGTATTTT. Amino acid sequence: CASSLGPDTQYF.

The chain recombines TRBV9 with TRBJ2-1; 12 bases map to TRBD2. The germline gives CDR1 SGDLS, CDR2 YYNGEE. The CDR3 runs to 19 residues. With 1 base clipped from V and 0 bases from J, the junction kept 8 bases outside the gene matches. The CDR3 DNA reads as TGTGCCAGCAGCGTATCTAGCGGGAGGGCCCTTAGCTCCTACAATGAGCAGTTCTTC. Its protein is CASSVSSGRALSSYNEQFF.

The chain combines TRBV21-1 with TRBJ1-1; the table's D call TRBD1 went unverified against the DNA. TRBV21-1 counts as a pseudogene. This CDR3 is 16 amino acids long. The CDR3 sequence: CASSKGTGSGYTEAFF. CDR3 DNA sequence: TGTGCCAGCAGCAAAGGAACAGGGAGCGGCTATACTGAAGCTTTCTTT.

The chain links TRBV19 to TRBJ2-5; D remains ambiguous. From germline, CDR1 is LNHDA and CDR2 SQIVND (reference sequence). There are 14 residues in the CDR3. V shed 3 bases and J shed 5 bases, with 13 bases lying between them. Here the CDR3 DNA reads TGTGCCAGTAGTATGCGAACCTCCATGGAGACCCAGTACTTC. Its translation is CASSMRTSMETQYF. The whole variable domain, remainder taken from reference TRBV19 and TRBJ2-5, is DGGITQSPKYLFRKEGQNVTLSCEQNLNHDAMYWYRQDPGQGLRLIYYSQIVNDFQKGDIAEGYSVSREKKESFPLTVTSAQKNPTAFYLCASSMRTSMETQYFGPGTRLLVL.

The genes are TRBV7-9 and TRBJ1-2; D is ambiguous. The CDR3 contains 17 residues. Trimming took 2 bases from V and 3 from J, leaving 19 bases between them. Looked up from germline, CDR1 is SEHNR and CDR2 is FQNEAQ (reference sequence). Here the CDR3 reads CASSLKREARPYYGYTF. Written as DNA, the CDR3 is TGTGCCAGCAGCTTAAAGCGAGAGGCCAGGCCCTACTATGGCTACACCTTC.

This chain links TRBV9 with TRBJ2-1; TRBD2 matches at 8 bases. The CDR3 spans 15 residues. The junction had 9 bases not matched to a gene; V was cut back by 2 bases and J by 8 bases. Per germline, CDR1 SGDLS and CDR2 YYNGEE. CDR3 sequence: CASSVGTGGFHEQFF. The CDR3 nucleotides are TGTGCCAGCAGCGTGGGGACGGGAGGGTTCCATGAGCAGTTCTTC.